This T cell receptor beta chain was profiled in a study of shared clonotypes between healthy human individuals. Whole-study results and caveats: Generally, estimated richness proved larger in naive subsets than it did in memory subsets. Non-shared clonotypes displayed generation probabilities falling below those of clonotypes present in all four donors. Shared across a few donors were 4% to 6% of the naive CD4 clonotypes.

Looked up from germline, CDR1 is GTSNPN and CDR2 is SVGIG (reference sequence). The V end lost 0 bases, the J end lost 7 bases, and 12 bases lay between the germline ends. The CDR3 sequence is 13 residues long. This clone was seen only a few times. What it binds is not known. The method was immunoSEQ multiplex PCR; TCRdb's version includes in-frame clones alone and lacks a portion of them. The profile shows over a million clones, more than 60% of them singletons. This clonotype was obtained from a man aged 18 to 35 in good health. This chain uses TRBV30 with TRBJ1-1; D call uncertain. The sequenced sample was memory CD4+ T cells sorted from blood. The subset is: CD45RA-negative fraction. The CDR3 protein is CAWSVKIFHEAFF. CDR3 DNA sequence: TGTGCCTGGAGTGTAAAAATTTTCCATGAAGCTTTCTTT.